This T cell receptor beta chain was captured by sequencing in a study of cytomegalovirus exposure and HLA in healthy donors. In regard to this clone: Its antigen is as yet unknown.

Findings and limits, study-wide: Published work reported that the classifier diagnosed cytomegalovirus status with high specificity and sensitivity.

The repertoire was sequenced with immunoSEQ multiplex PCR; TCRdb's copy has only in-frame clones and lacks some. The sample has 150,000 to 200,000 clones, about 95% seen once. Germline CDR1 reads SGHTA; CDR2 reads FQGNSA. This CDR3 comprises 13 residues. Trimming removed 0 bases at V and 2 bases at J, with 5 bases between. The TCR originated in a woman younger than 35 in good health and CMV-seronegative. Sample: PBMCs. V is TRBV7-2 and J is TRBJ2-7; D is possibly TRBD1 (5 bases). The CDR3 loop is CASSLADTYEQYF. The DNA for the CDR3 is TGTGCCAGCAGCTTAGCGGACACCTACGAGCAGTACTTC. The whole variable domain, filled in from reference TRBV7-2 and TRBJ2-7, reads GAGVSQSPSNKVTEKGKDVELRCDPISGHTALYWYRQSLGQGLEFLIYFQGNSAPDKSGLPSDRFSAERTGGSVSTLTIQRTQQEDSAVYLCASSLADTYEQYFGPGTRLTVT.